This T cell receptor (beta chain) derives from a study of cytomegalovirus exposure and HLA in healthy donors. Primers: 60 Vbeta forward and 13 Jbeta reverse. Original processing notes: Some 80 million unique TCR beta chains, 8.5 million to 14 million shared, were counted in a later analysis. Libraries were prepared by immunoSEQ multiplex PCR; TCRdb keeps only in-frame clonotypes and omits some of them. That table supplies the V and J calls and clone size; D and trimming were determined from the DNA. The sample lists approximately 150,000 clones, about 80% occurring once. Sequencing used PBMCs. The TCR comes from a man aged 30 to 45 in good health and CMV-seropositive.

The CDR3 protein is CASSEGQGNGYTF. CDR3 sequence (DNA): TGTGCCAGCAGCGAGGGACAGGGAAATGGCTACACCTTC. J is TRBJ1-2 and V is TRBV11-1; TRBD1 matches 9 bases. V lost 5 bases and J lost 6; bases outside the gene matches: 4. This CDR3 has 13 residues. CDR1 SGHAT and CDR2 FQDESV come from the germline V gene (reference sequence).